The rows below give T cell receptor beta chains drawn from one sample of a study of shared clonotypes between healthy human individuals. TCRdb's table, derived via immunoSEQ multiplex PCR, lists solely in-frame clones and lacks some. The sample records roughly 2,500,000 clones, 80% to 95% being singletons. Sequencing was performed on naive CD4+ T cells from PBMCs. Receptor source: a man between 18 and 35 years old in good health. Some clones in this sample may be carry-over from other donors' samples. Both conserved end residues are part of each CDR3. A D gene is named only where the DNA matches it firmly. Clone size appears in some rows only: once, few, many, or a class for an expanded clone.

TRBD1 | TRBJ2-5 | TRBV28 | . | TGTGCCAGCAGTCCAACGACAGGGACAGAGACCCAGTACTTC | CASSPTTGTETQYF
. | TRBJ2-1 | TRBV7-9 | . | TGTGCCAGCGCCTCCCCCGGTAGCTCCTACAATGAGCAGTTCTTC | CASASPGSSYNEQFF
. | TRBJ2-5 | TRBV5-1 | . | TGCGCCAGCAGCTATCCGGGACAACAAGAGACCCAGTACTTC | CASSYPGQQETQYF
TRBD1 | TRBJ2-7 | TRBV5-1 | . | TGCGCCAGCAGGGGGACAGGGGGCATCTTTCTGTACTTC | CASRGTGGIFLYF
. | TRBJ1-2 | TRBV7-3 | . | TGTGCCAGCAGCCCGACACCCTCCTCCGGCGGCTACACCTTC | CASSPTPSSGGYTF
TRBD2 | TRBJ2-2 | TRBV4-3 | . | TGCGCCAGCAGCCACCCTAGCGGGAGGGCCGTCAACGGGGAGCTGTTTTTT | CASSHPSGRAVNGELFF
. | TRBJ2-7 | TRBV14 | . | TGTGCCAGCAGCCAAAAAGGGACCATCTCCTACGAGCAGTACTTC | CASSQKGTISYEQYF
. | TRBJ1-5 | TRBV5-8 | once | TGTGCCAGCAGCTTGGTACCCAGGACCGATTATGAGCCCCAGCATTTT | CASSLVPRTDYEPQHF
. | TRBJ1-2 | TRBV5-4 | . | TGTGCCAGCAGCTTGATGGGGGGCGCTAACTATGGCTACACCTTC | CASSLMGGANYGYTF
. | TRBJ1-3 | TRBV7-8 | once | TGTGCCAGCAGCGCCCCGGGACTCTCGAGCTCTGGAAACACCATATATTTT | CASSAPGLSSSGNTIYF
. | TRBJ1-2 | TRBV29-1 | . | TGCAGCGTTGAAGATCGGGGCCAGGAGGGCTACACCTTC | CSVEDRGQEGYTF
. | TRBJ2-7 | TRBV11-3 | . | TGTGCCAGCAGCCGTGACCGAACCTACGAGCAGTACTTC | CASSRDRTYEQYF
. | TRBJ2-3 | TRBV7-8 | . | TGTGCCAGCAGCTTAGGGCCAGCGGGTGCCACAGATACGCAGTATTTT | CASSLGPAGATDTQYF
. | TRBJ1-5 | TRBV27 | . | TGTGCCAGCAGTCGGATTGGCGAGCTCAATCAGCCCCAGCATTTT | CASSRIGELNQPQHF
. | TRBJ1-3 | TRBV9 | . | TGTGCCAGCAGCAGTGGGGGTTCTGGAAACACCATATATTTT | CASSSGGSGNTIYF
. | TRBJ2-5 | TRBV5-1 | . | TGCGCCAGCAGCATTGCGGCTTACCAAGAGACCCAGTACTTC | CASSIAAYQETQYF
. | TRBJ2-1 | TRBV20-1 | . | TGCAGTGCTTCGACACGTGAGCAGTTCTTC | CSASTREQFF
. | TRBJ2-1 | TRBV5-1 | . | TGCGCCAGCAGCCCGGATTTGGGCTACAATGAGCAGTTCTTC | CASSPDLGYNEQFF
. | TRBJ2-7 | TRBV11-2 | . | TGTGCCAGCAGCCCCCGTGGGGACAACTCCTACGAGCAGTACTTC | CASSPRGDNSYEQYF